The 25 T cell receptor beta chains below all came from one sample that was sequenced in a study of spatial heterogeneity in lung cancer. Time point reported: sample taken at primary tumor resection. For these TCRs, the target antigens are not known. Each CDR3 protein gets one entry after TCRdb re-called the 5' RACE reads with MiXCR. The data show about 1,600 distinct CDR3 sequences, with roughly 12% seen just once and approximately 40% held by the top ten. Regarding the study as a whole: The number of expanded tumor alpha and beta chains correlated with mutation number.

The material was lung tumor tissue, obtained at surgery. All receptors come from a male donor with early-stage non-small cell lung cancer.

The genes are TRBV6-6 and TRBJ2-1, with 7 bases matching TRBD1. V lost 6 bases, J lost 4 bases, and 15 bases stayed unmatched. Germline V lookup: CDR1 MNHNY, CDR2 SVGAGI (reference sequence). The CDR3 runs to 17 residues. This CDR3 is CASRDDGGPGQYNEQFF. Written as DNA, the CDR3 is TGTGCCAGCAGGGACGACGGTGGTCCGGGACAGTACAATGAGCAGTTCTTC.

This clonotype ranks as large (0.1 to 1%). The V gene is TRBV9, the J gene TRBJ2-7, with D possibly called TRBD1 or TRBD2 (5 bases each). V lost 0 bases and J 5 bases, leaving 12 bases between the germline ends. The length of the CDR3 is 14 residues. Germline values: CDR1 SGDLS, CDR2 YYNGEE. The CDR3 DNA follows: TGTGCCAGCAGCGTAGGGGGGACGATCCACGAGCAGTACTTC. Protein product: CASSVGGTIHEQYF.

The rearrangement joins TRBV28 to TRBJ2-7; TRBD2 is a possible D gene (6 bases). CDR1 is MDHEN and CDR2 is SYDVKM in the germline V gene. V gave up 3 bases and J gave up 12 bases, with 12 bases separating them. The CDR3 is 11 residues long. In DNA form, the CDR3 reads TGTGCCAGCAGTTTGGGCGGGAACCGGTACTTC. Translating gives CASSLGGNRYF.

This clonotype counts as medium-sized. The chain joins TRBV5-1 to TRBJ2-1; tentatively, D is TRBD1 or TRBD2 (5 bases each). The CDR3 runs 18 residues. V lost 0 bases, J lost 7 bases, and 23 bases lay in between. Looked up from germline, CDR1 is SGHRS and CDR2 is YFSETQ. The CDR3 region has the DNA TGCGCCAGCAGCTTGGCTGTCACCCGGGATCTGGGGCGTAATGAGCAGTTCTTC. It translates to CASSLAVTRDLGRNEQFF. Together with reference TRBV5-1 and TRBJ2-1, the CDR3 gives the full variable domain: KAGVTQTPRYLIKTRGQQVTLSCSPISGHRSVSWYQQTPGQGLQFLFEYFSETQRNKGNFPGRFSGRQFSNSRSEMNVSTLELGDSALYLCASSLAVTRDLGRNEQFFGPGTRLTVL.

The chain employs TRBV7-8 and TRBJ2-2; either TRBD1 or TRBD2 may supply D (5 bases each). The germline gives CDR1 SGHVS, CDR2 FQNEAQ. The V end was cut by 4 bases, the J end by 7 bases, with 16 bases between. The length of the CDR3 is 15 residues. The CDR3 reads CASSSRDGRGGELFF. The CDR3 DNA sequence: TGTGCCAGCAGCTCTCGGGACGGTAGAGGCGGGGAGCTGTTTTTT.

This clonotype counts as medium-sized. V gene TRBV11-2 combines with J gene TRBJ2-3; tentatively, D is TRBD2 (6 bases). The V gene's germline CDR1 is SGHAT and CDR2 FQNNGV. The CDR3 runs to 13 residues. Trimming stripped 5 bases from V and 6 bases from J, with 12 bases between. CDR3: CASSHRLEDTQYF. For the CDR3, the DNA is TGTGCCAGCAGCCATAGACTAGAGGATACGCAGTATTTT.

CDR3 residues: CASSQGTGGQETQYF. The CDR3 DNA sequence: TGCGCCAGCAGCCAAGGGACAGGGGGACAAGAGACCCAGTACTTC. The chain links TRBV5-1 to TRBJ2-5, with 11 bases lining up with TRBD1. V lost 4 bases to trimming and J lost 2 bases; unmatched junction nucleotides: 4. This CDR3 is 15 amino acids long. Per the germline V gene, CDR1 is SGHRS and CDR2 is YFSETQ. Using reference TRBV5-1 and TRBJ2-5 for the parts outside the CDR3, the full variable domain is KAGVTQTPRYLIKTRGQQVTLSCSPISGHRSVSWYQQTPGQGLQFLFEYFSETQRNKGNFPGRFSGRQFSNSRSEMNVSTLELGDSALYLCASSQGTGGQETQYFGPGTRLLVL.

This chain uses TRBV10-2 with TRBJ1-6; D gene ambiguous. This CDR3 has 14 amino acids. CDR1 and CDR2 (germline): WSHSY, SAAADI. V was cut by 4 bases and J by 7 bases, with 11 bases left in between. The CDR3 spells CASSGGDRNSPLHF. As DNA, the CDR3 is TGCGCCAGCAGTGGCGGGGATAGGAATTCACCCCTCCACTTT.

By its share, this clonotype is medium-sized. This chain uses TRBV27 with TRBJ1-1, with TRBD1 matching 7 bases. Germline V gene lookup returns CDR1 MNHEY and CDR2 SMNVEV (reference sequence). The CDR3 length is 15 residues. After removal of 1 base from V and 5 bases from J, the junction contained 7 bases not matched to a gene. The CDR3 nucleotides are TGTGCCAGCAGTTTATTGTTTACAGGGGATACTGAAGCTTTCTTT. It yields the protein CASSLLFTGDTEAFF.

The sample holds one count of this clonotype. V is TRBV10-3 and J is TRBJ2-3, with D possibly called TRBD1 or TRBD2 (5 bases each). The CDR3 spans 13 residues. V was trimmed by 6 bases and J by 6 bases, leaving 13 bases between them. Germline CDR1 reads ENHRY; CDR2 reads SYGVKD. CDR3 region: CAISRAGADTQYF. In DNA, the CDR3 is TGTGCCATCAGCAGGGCCGGGGCGGATACGCAGTATTTT.

This clonotype is termed medium-sized. The chain recombines TRBV10-1 with TRBJ1-1; D gene ambiguous. This CDR3 has 14 amino acids. Trimming stripped 6 bases from V and 2 bases from J, with 13 bases between. Germline V gene sequence: CDR1 WNHNN, CDR2 SYGVQD (reference sequence). The CDR3 DNA reads TGCGCCAGCAGCTTCAAGGGAGACAACACTGAAGCTTTCTTT. Translating it yields CASSFKGDNTEAFF.

The chain links TRBV23-1 to TRBJ2-5; possibly TRBD2 for D (5 bases). TRBV23-1 is designated an ORF whose function remains uncertain. The CDR3 runs 14 residues. The V and J ends lost 3 bases and 0 bases respectively, with 8 bases between them. The CDR3, as DNA: TGCGCCAGCAGTCAGAGGGCAGACCAAGAGACCCAGTACTTC. Its protein is CASSQRADQETQYF.

This clonotype was seen at least ten times. The genes are TRBV12-3 or TRBV12-4 and TRBJ2-5; 9 positions match TRBD2. CDR3 size: 16 residues. V shed 5 bases, J shed 0 bases, and the junction held 7 bases outside the gene matches. Here the CDR3 reads CASSPTAGGYQETQYF. CDR3 DNA: TGTGCCAGCAGTCCAACAGCGGGGGGATACCAAGAGACCCAGTACTTC.

This clonotype showed up many times. The V and J genes are TRBV19 and TRBJ2-4; the D gene is possibly TRBD1 (6 bases). The CDR3 runs to 16 residues. Germline-derived CDR1 and CDR2 are LNHDA and SQIVND (reference sequence). Trimming cost V 3 bases and J 0 bases, with 12 bases left between them. CDR3 DNA sequence: TGTGCCAGTAGTATCACAGGGTTACTAGCCAAAAACATTCAGTACTTC. Amino acids: CASSITGLLAKNIQYF.

In its sample, this clonotype is medium-sized. The J gene is TRBJ1-2, the V gene TRBV6-2 or TRBV6-3; D is unresolved. Trimming removed 2 bases at V and 7 bases at J, with 8 bases between. This CDR3 has 12 residues. Germline CDR1 is MNHEY and CDR2 is SVGEGT. The CDR3 DNA is TGTGCCAGCAGTTACGGGATCCGTGGCTACACCTTC. Residues: CASSYGIRGYTF.

In this sample, this clonotype is medium-sized. The rearrangement uses TRBV19 and TRBJ2-1, with 9 bases matching TRBD2. The CDR3 covers 19 residues. Looked up from germline, CDR1 is LNHDA and CDR2 is SQIVND (reference sequence). The trim removed 3 bases at V and 2 bases at J, leaving 14 bases unmatched. For the CDR3, the DNA is TGTGCCAGTAGTATTTGGGCGGGAGGGCATCAGGGCCCCTACAATGAGCAGTTCTTC. Translated, it gives CASSIWAGGHQGPYNEQFF.

The gene calls are TRBV27 and TRBJ2-7; D may be TRBD1 (6 bases). The germline CDR1 and CDR2 sequences are MNHEY and SMNVEV (reference sequence). The V end was cut by 1 base, the J end by 2 bases, with 9 bases between. The CDR3 has 14 amino acids. CDR3 residues: CASSLFRGAYEQYF. Written as DNA, the CDR3 is TGTGCCAGCAGTTTATTCAGGGGTGCCTACGAGCAGTACTTC.

This clonotype is classed as medium-sized. The CDR3 region has the DNA TGCAGTGCTAGAGTGGGGGGTGCAGATACGCAGTATTTT. Protein: CSARVGGADTQYF. This rearrangement joins TRBV20-1 to TRBJ2-3; maybe TRBD2 (6 bases). The V gene's germline CDR1 is DFQATT and CDR2 SNEGSKA (reference sequence). CDR3 size: 13 residues. V dropped 1 base and J dropped 4 bases, with 9 bases sitting between them.

This clonotype is medium-sized within its sample. The V gene is TRBV25-1, the J gene TRBJ1-1; the D is unclear. Germline lookup yields CDR1 MGHDK and CDR2 SYGVNS. This CDR3 contains 13 residues. Deletions cut 4 bases from V and 4 bases from J, with 10 bases between. CDR3 nucleotides: TGTGCCAGCAGTGGATCCAACCCCACTGAAGCTTTCTTT. As protein: CASSGSNPTEAFF. Supplemented by reference TRBV25-1 and TRBJ1-1, the full variable domain reads EADIYQTPRYLVIGTGKKITLECSQTMGHDKMYWYQQDPGMELHLIHYSYGVNSTEKGDLSSESTVSRIRTEHFPLTLESARPSHTSQYLCASSGSNPTEAFFGQGTRLTVV.

This chain uses TRBV7-6 with TRBJ1-1, with D possibly TRBD1 on 6 matching bases. Germline V gene lookup returns CDR1 SGHVS and CDR2 FNYEAQ. Trimming took off 4 bases at V and 5 bases at J, with 17 bases between the two ends. The CDR3 is 15 amino acids. CDR3 coding DNA: TGTGCCAGCAGCTCCCCGCGACGGGGGCAGACTGAAGCTTTCTTT. Translation: CASSSPRRGQTEAFF.

This clonotype has more than one count but fewer than ten. The rearrangement uses TRBV12-3 or TRBV12-4 and TRBJ2-7, with TRBD1 identical over 8 bases. V was pared by 5 bases and J by 2 bases, with 8 bases of the junction left unmatched. The CDR3 sequence is 15 residues long. This CDR3 is CASSPQGAITYEQYF. The CDR3 DNA is TGTGCCAGCAGTCCTCAGGGGGCGATAACCTACGAGCAGTACTTC.

This clonotype was detected a few times. The CDR3 spells CASKGSLAMETQYF. The DNA of the CDR3 is TGTGCCAGCAAGGGTAGCTTAGCAATGGAGACCCAGTACTTC. The chain uses TRBV6-5 and TRBJ2-5; D gene unclear. Trimming shortened V by 7 bases and J by 5 bases, and 17 bases separated the two germline ends. This CDR3 is 14 amino acids long. Germline assignment: CDR1 MNHEY and CDR2 SVGAGI.

This clonotype is large by share. V gene TRBV10-3 combines with J gene TRBJ1-2, with D possibly being TRBD1 (6 bases). This CDR3 contains 18 residues. The V and J ends lost 3 bases and 3 bases respectively, with 23 bases between them. CDR1 and CDR2 from the germline V gene are ENHRY and SYGVKD. As DNA, the CDR3 is TGTGCCATCAGTGAAATGGTGGGCCAGGGGAGTCGCTACTATGGCTACACCTTC. Protein: CAISEMVGQGSRYYGYTF.

This clonotype is categorized as medium-sized. The chain couples TRBV30 to TRBJ2-7, with D perhaps matching TRBD1 (6 bases). V dropped 5 bases and J dropped 0 bases, with 17 bases sitting between them. The CDR3 has 15 amino acids. Looked up from germline, CDR1 is GTSNPN and CDR2 is SVGIG (reference sequence). In DNA, the CDR3 is TGTGCCTGGGGCCTAGGGGGATTCACCTCCTACGAGCAGTACTTC. Encoded protein: CAWGLGGFTSYEQYF. Looking up the rest from reference TRBV30 and TRBJ2-7 gives the full variable domain: SQTIHQWPATLVQPVGSPLSLECTVEGTSNPNLYWYRQAAGRGLQLLFYSVGIGQISSEVPQNLSASRPQDRQFILSSKKLLLSDSGFYLCAWGLGGFTSYEQYFGPGTRLTVT.

On this clonotype: Germline is not matched at one junction end, which may reflect a read error. The chain joins TRBV7-7 to TRBJ2-3; D uncertain. Germline CDR1 is SSHAT and CDR2 is FNYEAQ (reference sequence). The CDR3 runs 13 residues. This chain's CDR3 is CASSFQAADTQYF. The CDR3 bases are TGTGCTAGCAGCTTCCAAGCAGCAGATACGCAGTATTTT.